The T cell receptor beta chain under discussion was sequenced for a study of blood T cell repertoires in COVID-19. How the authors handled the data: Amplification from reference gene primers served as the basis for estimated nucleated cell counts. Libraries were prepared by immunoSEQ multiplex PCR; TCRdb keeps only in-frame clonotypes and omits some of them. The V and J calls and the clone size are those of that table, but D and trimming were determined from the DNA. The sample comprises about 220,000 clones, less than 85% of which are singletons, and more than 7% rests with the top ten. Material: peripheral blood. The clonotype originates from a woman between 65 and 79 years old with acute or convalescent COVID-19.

For the CDR3, the DNA is TGTGCCAGCGGCGAGCGAGACAGGGGAAATTCACCCCTCCACTTT. Translating gives CASGERDRGNSPLHF. The V gene is TRBV2, the J gene TRBJ1-6; 8 nucleotides agree with TRBD1. Germline V gives CDR1 SNHLY, CDR2 FYNNEI. The CDR3 extends over 15 amino acids. V trimming: 8 bases; J trimming: 7 bases; junction bases outside the gene matches: 10.